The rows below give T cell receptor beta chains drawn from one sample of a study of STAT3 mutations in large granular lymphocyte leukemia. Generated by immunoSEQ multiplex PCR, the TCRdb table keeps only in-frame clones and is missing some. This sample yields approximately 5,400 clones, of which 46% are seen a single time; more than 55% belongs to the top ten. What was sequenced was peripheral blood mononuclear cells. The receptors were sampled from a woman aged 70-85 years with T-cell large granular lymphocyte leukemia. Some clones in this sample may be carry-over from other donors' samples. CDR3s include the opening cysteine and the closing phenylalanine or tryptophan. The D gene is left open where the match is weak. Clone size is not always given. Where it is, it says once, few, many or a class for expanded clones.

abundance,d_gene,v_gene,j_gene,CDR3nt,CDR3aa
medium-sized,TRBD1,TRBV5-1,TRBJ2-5,TGCGCCAGCAGCTTGGGGGGCGACAGGGTTGAGACCCAGTACTTC,CASSLGGDRVETQYF
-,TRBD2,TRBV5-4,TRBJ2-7,TGTGCCAGCAGCGATAGGACTAGCGGATCCTACGAGCAGTACTTC,CASSDRTSGSYEQYF
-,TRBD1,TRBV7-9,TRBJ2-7,TGTGCCAGCAGCCCTAGGACAGGGTGGACCTACGAGCAGTACTTC,CASSPRTGWTYEQYF
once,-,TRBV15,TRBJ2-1,TGTGCCACCAGCAAGGACAGCTCCTACAATGAGCAGTTCTTC,CATSKDSSYNEQFF
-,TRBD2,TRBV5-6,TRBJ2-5,TGTGCCAGCAGCTCGGTGGTGGGGACTAGCGGCCAAGAGACCCAGTACTTC,CASSSVVGTSGQETQYF
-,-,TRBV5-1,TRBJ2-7,TGCGCCAGCAGCTTTGGCAGGGAGTCCTACGAGCAGTACTTC,CASSFGRESYEQYF
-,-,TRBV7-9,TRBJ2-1,TGTGCCAGCGGCCGATCCGGGAGCCACTCCTACAATGAGCAGTTCTTC,CASGRSGSHSYNEQFF
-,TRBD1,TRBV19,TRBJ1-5,TGTGCCAGTAGTAGACAGGGGCGGGAGAACAATCAGCCCCAGCATTTT,CASSRQGRENNQPQHF
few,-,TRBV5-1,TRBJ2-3,TGCGCCAGCAGCTTGGGGGGATACACAGATACGCAGTATTTT,CASSLGGYTDTQYF
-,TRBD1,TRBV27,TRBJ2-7,TGTGCCAGCACTCCCAGGGGGTGGGACAGCTCCGAGCAGTACTTC,CASTPRGWDSSEQYF
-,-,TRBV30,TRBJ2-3,TGTGCCTGGGACAGCGGTTCCACAGATACGCAGTATTTT,CAWDSGSTDTQYF
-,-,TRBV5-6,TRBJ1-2,TGTGCCAGCAGCCTCATCAGGACAGTCTATGGCTACACCTTC,CASSLIRTVYGYTF
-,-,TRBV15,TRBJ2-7,TGTGCCACCAGCAGGGAGGGGGGGTACGAGCAGTACTTC,CATSREGGYEQYF
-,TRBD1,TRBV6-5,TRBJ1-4,TGTGCCAGCAAGGGACAGGGGGGTTCAGGTGAAAAACTGTTTTTT,CASKGQGGSGEKLFF
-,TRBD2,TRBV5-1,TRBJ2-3,TGCGCCAGCAGCCCAAGGAGGGGCGGGGGGCGTCCAGATACGCAGTATTTT,CASSPRRGGGRPDTQYF
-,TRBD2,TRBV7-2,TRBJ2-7,TGTGCCAGCAGCCGAATAGCGGGGTCCTCCTACGAGCAGTACTTC,CASSRIAGSSYEQYF
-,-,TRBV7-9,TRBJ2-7,TGTGCCAGCAGCAACGGGATAGAGGGGAACGAGCAGTACTTC,CASSNGIEGNEQYF
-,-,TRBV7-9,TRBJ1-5,TGTGCCAGCAGCCCACTGGGAGGAATGGGTGATCAGCCCCAGCATTTT,CASSPLGGMGDQPQHF
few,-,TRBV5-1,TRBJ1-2,TGCGCCAGCAGCTTTCAGGGCTCGGATGGCTACACCTTC,CASSFQGSDGYTF
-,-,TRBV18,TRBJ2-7,TGTGCCAGCTTGGAGGGAGTTAGCCACGAGCAGTACTTC,CASLEGVSHEQYF
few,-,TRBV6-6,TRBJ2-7,TGTGCCAGCGCGTGGGCCTACGAGCAGTACTTC,CASAWAYEQYF
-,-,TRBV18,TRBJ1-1,TGTGCCAGCTCACCATCGGCAGGGAGAGTGTCTGGCACTGAAGCTTTCTTT,CASSPSAGRVSGTEAFF
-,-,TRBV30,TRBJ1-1,TGTGCCTGGAAAGTTCTCCAGGCCACTGAAGCTTTCTTT,CAWKVLQATEAFF
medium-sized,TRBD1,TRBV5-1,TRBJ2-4,TGCGCCAGCAGCTTAGGGACAGGGGGCAACATTCAGTACTTC,CASSLGTGGNIQYF
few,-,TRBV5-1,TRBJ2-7,TGCGCCAGCAGCTTGTTGGACAGTAACTACGAGCAGTACTTC,CASSLLDSNYEQYF
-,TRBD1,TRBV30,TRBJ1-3,TGTGCCTGTCAAGGGACAGGGTATGGAAACACCATATATTTT,CACQGTGYGNTIYF
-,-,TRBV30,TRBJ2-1,TGTGCCTGGGGCGGCCGCAATGAGCAGTTCTTC,CAWGGRNEQFF
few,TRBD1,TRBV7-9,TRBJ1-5,TGTGCCAGCAGCTACGGACAGGGTCCCAATCAGCCCCAGCATTTT,CASSYGQGPNQPQHF
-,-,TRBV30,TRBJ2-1,TGTGCCTGGAGTACTCAGGGAAATGAGCAGTTCTTC,CAWSTQGNEQFF
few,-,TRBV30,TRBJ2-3,TGTGCCTGGACTGCTAGCACAGATACGCAGTATTTT,CAWTASTDTQYF
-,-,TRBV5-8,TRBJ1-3,TGTGCCAGCAGCTTCTCAGCGAGCTCTGGAAACACCATATATTTT,CASSFSASSGNTIYF
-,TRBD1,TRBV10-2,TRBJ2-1,TGCGCCAGCAGGGACAGGGCGAAGCAGTTCTTC,CASRDRAKQFF
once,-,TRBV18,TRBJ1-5,TGTGCCAGCTCACCTCCGGGCTTATCACGGGGCAATCAGCCCCAGCATTTT,CASSPPGLSRGNQPQHF
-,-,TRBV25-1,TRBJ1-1,TGTGCCAGCAGTGATTTTTCCCCAAATGAAGCTTTCTTT,CASSDFSPNEAFF
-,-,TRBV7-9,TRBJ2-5,TGTGCCAGCAGCTTACTGTCTAGCCGAGAGACCCAGTACTTC,CASSLLSSRETQYF
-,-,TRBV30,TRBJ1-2,TGTGCCTGGAGAGAGATTGGCGGCTACACCTTC,CAWREIGGYTF
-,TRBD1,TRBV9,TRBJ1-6,TGTGCCAGCAGCCCAGAGCCGGGACAGAATTCACCCCTCCACTTT,CASSPEPGQNSPLHF
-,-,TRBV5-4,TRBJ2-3,TGTGCCAGCAGCCACGCGGGACAGAACATGGATACGCAGTATTTT,CASSHAGQNMDTQYF
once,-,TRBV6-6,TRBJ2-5,TGTGCCAGCAGTTACTCCCTTCAAGAGACCCAGTACTTC,CASSYSLQETQYF
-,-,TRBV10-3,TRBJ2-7,TGTGCCACTGGCACCCCCGGGCAGTACTTC,CATGTPGQYF
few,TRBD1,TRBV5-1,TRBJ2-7,TGCGCCAGCAGCTTGTCCGGGACAGGGTACCGAGAGCAGTACTTC,CASSLSGTGYREQYF
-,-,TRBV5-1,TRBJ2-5,TGCGCCAGCAGCCCTCGGTCCCAAGAGACCCAGTACTTC,CASSPRSQETQYF
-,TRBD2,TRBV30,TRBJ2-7,TGTGCCTGGAGAGGTGGTAGCGGGAGAACCGAGCAGTACTTC,CAWRGGSGRTEQYF
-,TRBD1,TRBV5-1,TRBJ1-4,TGCGCCAGCAGCCCAGGGACAGCAAATGAAAAACTGTTTTTT,CASSPGTANEKLFF
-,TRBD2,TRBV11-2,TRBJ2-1,TGTGCCAGCAGCTTCTCTACTAGCGGGAGTGGAAATGAGCAGTTCTTC,CASSFSTSGSGNEQFF
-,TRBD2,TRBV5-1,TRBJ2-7,TGCGCCAGCAGCTTGGGGACTAGCGGACAAGAGCAGTACTTC,CASSLGTSGQEQYF
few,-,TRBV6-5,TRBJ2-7,TGTGCCAGCAGTTACTCAGACGGCAACTACGAGCAGTACTTC,CASSYSDGNYEQYF